This T cell receptor beta chain was sequenced for a study of CD8 T cells in ankylosing spondylitis. A single record per CDR3 protein comes from TCRdb applying MiXCR to the 5' RACE reads. The data hold fewer than 650,000 distinct CDR3 sequences, with roughly 12% observed a single time. The CDR3 contains 14 residues. Trimming shortened V by 2 bases and J by 6 bases, and 11 bases separated the two germline ends. This clonotype came up many times. As yet, its antigen is unknown. Study results and caveats: Typical of ankylosing spondylitis blood, it appeared, was a TCR beta motif of fewer than 10 highly homologous variants.

The specimen sequenced was blood, either unsorted or a sorted T cell fraction (not recorded which). The TCR was taken from a male donor with ankylosing spondylitis. The rearrangement links TRBV12-3 or TRBV12-4 to TRBJ1-5, with TRBD1 as a possible D gene (5 bases). The CDR3 region is CASSLSQGGQPQHF. CDR3 bases: TGTGCCAGCAGTTTATCGCAGGGAGGTCAGCCCCAGCATTTT.